Sequencing of this T cell receptor (beta chain) was carried out in a study of T cells in Graves' hyperthyroidism and ophthalmopathy. From RNA transcripts, TCR beta CDR3 regions were amplified. The TCR CDR3 first-round RT-PCR relied on the HTBI primer set. MiXCR was run by TCRdb on the multiplex PCR reads, yielding one entry per CDR3 protein. Of about 570,000 distinct CDR3 sequences in the sample, around 42% were seen once. This clonotype has a count of ten or more. V shed 4 bases and J 8 bases; nucleotides not matched to a gene: 4. Germline V CDR1 and CDR2: SGHTS, YDEGEE. This CDR3 comprises 12 residues.

Sequenced material: peripheral blood or thyroid tissue (not recorded which). The genes are TRBV5-8 and TRBJ1-2; 8 nucleotides match TRBD1. This receptor was taken from an adult woman with Graves' disease, either hyperthyroidism or ophthalmopathy (not recorded which). Written as DNA, the CDR3 is TGTGCCAGCAGCCGGACAGGGTCGGGCTACACCTTC. It specifies CASSRTGSGYTF.